The 14 T cell receptor beta chains below were found in one sample sequenced in a study of response to subunit inactivated influenza vaccine. TCRdb redid the calling of the RT-PCR reads with MiXCR, one entry per CDR3 protein. Among a few hundred thousand distinct CDR3 sequences listed, approximately 10% were seen once. These sequences were also reported in another study, on T cells expressing NK-cell markers. That work adds: Generation of TCR beta cDNA was performed by 5'RACE template switching incorporating UMIs.

The specimen was PBMCs from blood, collected on the day of vaccination. The source of these receptors is a man between 50 and 59 years old who received an inactivated influenza vaccine.

The chain has TRBV27 and TRBJ2-5, with 8 bases lining up with TRBD2. Germline CDR1 MNHEY, CDR2 SMNVEV (reference sequence). V trimming: 2 bases; J trimming: 3 bases; junction bases outside the gene matches: 11. CDR3 size: 17 residues. In DNA form, the CDR3 reads TGTGCCAGCAGTTTAAAAACCCTCACTAGCGGAGAAGAGACCCAGTACTTC. It encodes CASSLKTLTSGEETQYF.

V and J are TRBV2 and TRBJ2-1; TRBD2 matches 12 bases. The CDR3 has 15 residues. Trimming took 4 bases from V and 7 from J; bases not matched to a gene: 5. Germline-derived CDR1 and CDR2 are SNHLY and FYNNEI. The CDR3 protein is CASSVGLAGGNEQFF. As DNA, the CDR3 is TGTGCCAGCAGTGTGGGCCTAGCGGGGGGGAATGAGCAGTTCTTC.

This rearrangement joins TRBV4-1 to TRBJ1-2; D call uncertain. Germline-derived CDR1 and CDR2 are MGHRA and YSYEKL. The CDR3 covers 16 residues. V lost 0 bases and J 4 bases, leaving 15 bases between the germline ends. Written as DNA, the CDR3 is TGCGCCAGCAGCCAAGAGGGCGGGCAGCCCATCTATGGCTACACCTTC. This gives the protein CASSQEGGQPIYGYTF.

This clonotype was picked up a small number of times. The chain couples TRBV24-1 to TRBJ2-2; 10 positions match TRBD1. Germline V CDR1 and CDR2: KGHDR, SFDVKD. With V trimmed by 4 bases and J by 5 bases, 12 bases remained unmatched. The CDR3 is 18 amino acids. The CDR3 nucleotides read TGTGCCACCAGTGACCTCGGGACAGGGGTCCCAGGGACCGGGGAGCTGTTTTTT. It codes for CATSDLGTGVPGTGELFF.

This clonotype was detected only a few times. V gene TRBV20-1 combines with J gene TRBJ1-5, with D perhaps TRBD1 (5 bases). Trimming removed 2 bases at V and 4 bases at J, with 9 bases between. The germline CDR1 and CDR2 sequences are DFQATT and SNEGSKA (reference sequence). This CDR3 is built from 13 residues. The chain's CDR3 is CSARRDGNQPQHF. The CDR3 DNA follows: TGCAGTGCTAGACGGGACGGGAATCAGCCCCAGCATTTT.

In its sample, this clonotype was seen a few times. CDR3 coding DNA: TGTGCCAGCAGAGGTCCCCTCTACAATGAGCAGTTCTTC. Residues: CASRGPLYNEQFF. The chain employs TRBV12-3 or TRBV12-4 and TRBJ2-1; the D is unclear. V gave up 6 bases and J gave up 3 bases, with 9 bases separating them. The CDR3 consists of 13 residues.

This clonotype was found once. The rearrangement joins TRBV9 to TRBJ2-7, with D possibly being TRBD1 (6 bases). CDR3 length: 16 residues. Germline values: CDR1 SGDLS, CDR2 YYNGEE. Trimming shortened V by 2 bases and J by 1 base, and 16 bases separated the two germline ends. The CDR3 reads CASSVGTSGSSYEQYF. The CDR3, as DNA: TGTGCCAGCAGCGTCGGGACAAGCGGCTCTTCCTACGAGCAGTACTTC.

The chain recombines TRBV20-1 with TRBJ2-3, with D maybe TRBD1 (5 bases). The germline CDR1 and CDR2 sequences are DFQATT and SNEGSKA (reference sequence). V lost 5 bases, J lost 5 bases, and 8 bases lay in between. The length of the CDR3 is 11 residues. CDR3: CSADRGDTQYF. For the CDR3, the DNA is TGCAGTGCTGACAGAGGAGATACGCAGTATTTT.

This clonotype was detected many times. This chain connects TRBV12-3 or TRBV12-4 to TRBJ1-1; 8 nucleotides match TRBD1. After removal of 7 bases from V and 6 bases from J, the junction contained 10 bases not matched to a gene. The CDR3 is 14 amino acids. The CDR3 DNA reads as TGTGCCAGCAAACAGGGGGGCCGAACCCCTGAAGCTTTCTTT. Translation: CASKQGGRTPEAFF.

The chain joins TRBV12-3 or TRBV12-4 to TRBJ2-5; 10 bases agree with TRBD1. Trimming at V came to 5 bases and at J to 2 bases, leaving 17 bases not matched to a gene. The CDR3 has 19 residues. The CDR3 loop is CASSPWDRGSGVGQETQYF. The CDR3 DNA is TGTGCCAGCAGTCCGTGGGACAGGGGTAGCGGTGTCGGGCAAGAGACCCAGTACTTC.

This clonotype was seen a handful of times. CDR3 DNA: TGCAGTGCTAGAGATGGATCGGCAGGTGGGCAGCCCCAGCATTTT. Its translation is CSARDGSAGGQPQHF. The rearrangement joins TRBV20-1 to TRBJ1-5; D is unresolved. Deletions cut 0 bases from V and 7 bases from J, with 16 bases between. The CDR3 loop spans 15 amino acids. Looked up from germline, CDR1 is DFQATT and CDR2 is SNEGSKA (reference sequence).

In this sample, this clonotype turned up a few times. CDR3 residues: CASSRAYNQPQHF. The CDR3 DNA sequence: TGTGCCAGCAGCCGAGCCTACAATCAGCCCCAGCATTTT. The chain recombines TRBV6-1 with TRBJ1-5; D call uncertain. The CDR3 length is 13 residues. Germline V gene sequence: CDR1 MNHNS, CDR2 SASEGT. V shed 6 bases and J shed 3 bases, with 9 bases lying between them.

The chain has TRBV15 and TRBJ2-7, with D tentatively TRBD1 (5 bases). The CDR3 has 13 residues. The germline V gene has CDR1 LNHNV and CDR2 YYDKDF (reference sequence). Trimming left V 5 bases short and J 1 base short, with 9 bases between. CDR3 protein: CATSPDMSYEQYF. CDR3 sequence (DNA): TGTGCCACCAGCCCGGACATGTCCTACGAGCAGTACTTC.

This clonotype occurred a few times. The chain combines TRBV29-1 with TRBJ2-3; possibly TRBD1 for D (6 bases). Trimming left V 4 bases short and J 3 bases short, with 17 bases between. Germline CDR1 SQVTM, CDR2 ANQGSEA. This CDR3 is built from 15 residues. The CDR3 loop reads CSVVARGFKTDTQYF. For the CDR3, the DNA is TGCAGCGTTGTGGCCAGGGGTTTTAAAACAGATACGCAGTATTTT.